This is a list of T cell receptor beta chains from one sample in a study of blood T cells in healthy people across ages. TCRdb analysed the 5' RACE reads with MiXCR anew, one entry per CDR3 protein. The sample lists around 990,000 distinct CDR3 sequences; 20% to 25% were seen once. The same sample was also used in a study of T cells of mothers and their children.

The sequencing input was blood. The receptors shown here come from a girl aged 2 to 10 in good health. Each CDR3 is given with its conserved first and last residue. The D gene is left open where the match is weak. The listing skips clone size in some rows; elsewhere it reads once, few, many or a size class.

TRBD2,NA,15,TRBJ2-1,TRBV15,TGTGCCACCAGCACCGAGCGGGGGGGTTACAATGAGCAGTTCTTC,CATSTERGGYNEQFF
NA,NA,10,TRBJ2-1,TRBV29-1,TGCAGCTATGGGGACAATGAGCAGTTCTTC,CSYGDNEQFF
NA,NA,14,TRBJ2-5,TRBV6-5,TGTGCCAGCAGTTACTTGGACAGTCCAGAGACCCAGTACTTC,CASSYLDSPETQYF
NA,NA,17,TRBJ1-4,TRBV12-3/TRBV12-4,TGTGCCAGCAGTTTAATTCTAGGGGACATGTTCTATGGAAAACTGTTTTTT,CASSLILGDMFYGKLFF
TRBD2,NA,16,TRBJ2-3,TRBV12-3/TRBV12-4,TGTGCCAGCAGTCTCCTGACTAGCGGGGTCGCAGATGCGCAGTATTTT,CASSLLTSGVADAQYF
NA,NA,14,TRBJ2-5,TRBV13,TGTGCCAGCAGTTCCGGAGGAGGGGTTGAGACCCAGTACTTC,CASSSGGGVETQYF
TRBD1,few,13,TRBJ2-1,TRBV7-2,TGTGCCAGCAACACAGGGGGATCGGGTGAGCAGTTCTTC,CASNTGGSGEQFF
TRBD2,NA,15,TRBJ2-5,TRBV29-1,TGCAGCGTGGGTGGGACTAGCGGGAGCTGGGAGACCCAGTACTTC,CSVGGTSGSWETQYF
NA,few,14,TRBJ2-7,TRBV13,TGTGCCAGCAGCTTCGGACGGGAGTCCTACGAGCAGTACTTC,CASSFGRESYEQYF
NA,NA,13,TRBJ1-1,TRBV29-1,TGCAGCGTTTCGGGAAACTTTAACACTGAAGCTTTCTTT,CSVSGNFNTEAFF
NA,NA,17,TRBJ2-5,TRBV3-1,TGTGCCAGCAGCAATAAAAGGCCGGGGGCATCGAAAGAGACCCAGTACTTC,CASSNKRPGASKETQYF
TRBD2,few,15,TRBJ2-5,TRBV9,TGTGCCAGCAGCACCGGGACTAGCGGTAAAGAGACCCAGTACTTC,CASSTGTSGKETQYF
NA,NA,18,TRBJ2-2,TRBV6-2/TRBV6-3,TGTGCCAGCAGGCGGGACAGCCACGAACTTTACGGCACCGGGGAGCTGTTTTTT,CASRRDSHELYGTGELFF
TRBD1,NA,15,TRBJ2-1,TRBV19,TGTGCCAGTAGTATTGGGACAGGGGTCCACAATGAGCAGTTCTTC,CASSIGTGVHNEQFF
TRBD1,NA,16,TRBJ1-6,TRBV6-5,TGTGTCAGCAGTTACAGAGGGGACAGGGCTAATTCACCCCTCCACTTT,CVSSYRGDRANSPLHF
NA,NA,12,TRBJ1-2,TRBV7-9,TGTGCCAGCAGTTCGGACACAGATGGCTACACCTTC,CASSSDTDGYTF
NA,NA,14,TRBJ1-1,TRBV11-2,TGTGCCAGCACCGAGCCCGCGATTGGCACTGAAGCTTTCTTT,CASTEPAIGTEAFF
TRBD1,few,16,TRBJ1-3,TRBV20-1,TGCAGTGCCTTGACCACAGGGGGCAGGATGGTGGACACCATATATTTT,CSALTTGGRMVDTIYF
NA,few,14,TRBJ2-5,TRBV28,TGTGCCAGCAGTCCCCAACTAGTCTCTGAGACCCAGTACTTC,CASSPQLVSETQYF
NA,few,14,TRBJ2-3,TRBV5-1,TGCGCCACCAAGGGAGGGGGCCGCACAGATACGCAGTATTTT,CATKGGGRTDTQYF
NA,few,17,TRBJ2-3,TRBV20-1,TGCAGTGCTAGGAAAGGAGGCTCCAGCGTAACCACAGATACGCAGTATTTT,CSARKGGSSVTTDTQYF
TRBD2,NA,18,TRBJ2-1,TRBV4-1,TGCGCCAGCAGCCAAGATCGTGTCGGGACTAGTAACCACAATGAGCAGTTCTTC,CASSQDRVGTSNHNEQFF
NA,NA,13,TRBJ1-1,TRBV20-1,TGCAGTGCCCCAGGGGTATTGAACACTGAAGCTTTCTTT,CSAPGVLNTEAFF
NA,NA,16,TRBJ1-4,TRBV7-8,TGTGCCAGCAGCTCTCAGGTTTCTGCGACTAATGAAAAACTGTTTTTT,CASSSQVSATNEKLFF
TRBD2,once,16,TRBJ2-3,TRBV11-2,TGTGCCAGCAGCTCTGGTCCTAGCGGGGGGAGGAATACGCAGTATTTT,CASSSGPSGGRNTQYF
NA,NA,15,TRBJ2-7,TRBV4-1,TGCGCCAGCAGCCAAGGATCCCCTGGGACCTACGAGCAGTACTTC,CASSQGSPGTYEQYF
NA,few,14,TRBJ2-7,TRBV27,TGTGCCAGCAGTTCAGCCCTCCGGGACTACGAGCAGTACTTC,CASSSALRDYEQYF
NA,NA,16,TRBJ2-1,TRBV7-9,TGTGCCAGCAGTCCTCCCGAGGCTAGCACCGCCCATGAGCAGTTCTTC,CASSPPEASTAHEQFF
NA,few,13,TRBJ2-5,TRBV20-1,TGCAGTGCTAGAAGCCAGAGTCGGGAGACCCAGTACTTC,CSARSQSRETQYF
NA,few,14,TRBJ2-7,TRBV20-1,TGCAGTGCTAGGAATTTTGGAGCCGGGGCCGAGCAGTACTTC,CSARNFGAGAEQYF
NA,few,16,TRBJ2-1,TRBV7-2,TGTGCCAGCAGCGAAACCGGGACTTTCCACTACAATGAGCAGTTCTTC,CASSETGTFHYNEQFF
NA,NA,16,TRBJ2-3,TRBV27,TGTGCCAGCAGTTTAAGGCGGACAGTAGTACTAGATACGCAGTATTTT,CASSLRRTVVLDTQYF